These 13 T cell receptor beta chains were all obtained from the same sample, sequenced in a study of shared clonotypes between healthy human individuals. Data came from immunoSEQ multiplex PCR; TCRdb stores just in-frame clones and leaves some out. Found here are 950,000 to 1,300,000 clones, under 80% of them singletons; the top ten hold over 1.3%. Sequencing used memory CD4+ T cells sorted from blood. Subset of the sample: CD45RA-negative fraction. The receptors come from a man aged 18 to 29 in good health.

This chain uses TRBV9 with TRBJ2-5, with a weak D call TRBD2 (5 bases). This CDR3 has 14 residues. V lost 4 bases and J 1 base, leaving 11 bases between the germline ends. Germline-derived CDR1 and CDR2 are SGDLS and YYNGEE. The CDR3 is CASSPSGFQETQYF. CDR3 in DNA: TGTGCCAGCAGCCCCTCGGGGTTCCAAGAGACCCAGTACTTC.

The chain carries TRBV11-3 and TRBJ2-5; D possibly matches TRBD1 or TRBD2 (5 bases each). Per germline, CDR1 SGHNT and CDR2 YENEEA. This CDR3 contains 14 residues. V lost 5 bases, J lost 3 bases, and 13 bases lay in between. In nucleotides, the CDR3 is TGTGCCAGCAGCCCGGGGCAGGACAAAGAGACCCAGTACTTC. This sequence encodes CASSPGQDKETQYF.

The V and J genes are TRBV5-1 and TRBJ1-1; the D is unclear. V was clipped by 6 bases and J by 3 bases, with 15 bases between them. The CDR3 covers 14 residues. Germline V gene sequence: CDR1 SGHRS, CDR2 YFSETQ. This chain's CDR3 is CASTRLNADTEAFF. CDR3 sequence (DNA): TGCGCCAGCACCCGGCTCAACGCGGACACTGAAGCTTTCTTT.

The chain is built from TRBV9 and TRBJ2-5; the D gene could be TRBD1 or TRBD2 (5 bases each). Trimming pared 0 bases from V and 5 bases from J, leaving 14 bases between. The CDR3 runs to 15 residues. Germline V gives CDR1 SGDLS, CDR2 YYNGEE. The CDR3 is CASSVGPEGQETQYF. The CDR3 DNA reads TGTGCCAGCAGCGTAGGTCCCGAGGGGCAGGAGACCCAGTACTTC.

The chain employs TRBV5-6 and TRBJ2-7; 8 bases fit TRBD2. From germline, CDR1 is SGHDT and CDR2 YYEEEE. V gave up 4 bases and J gave up 2 bases; unmatched junction bases: 20. The CDR3 is 19 residues long. The CDR3 here is CASSPGVSKVGLEPYEQYF. CDR3 in DNA: TGTGCCAGCAGCCCTGGCGTGTCGAAGGTGGGACTAGAGCCCTACGAGCAGTACTTC.

J is TRBJ2-7 and V is TRBV27; a possible D gene is TRBD2 (6 bases). This CDR3 contains 16 residues. CDR1 MNHEY and CDR2 SMNVEV come from the germline V gene (reference sequence). The germline V and J ends were trimmed by 5 bases and 2 bases, with 19 bases remaining between them. CDR3 loop: CASSARLVSTPYEQYF. The CDR3 nucleotides are TGTGCCAGCAGTGCTAGACTAGTCTCAACCCCCTACGAGCAGTACTTC.

V and J are TRBV5-1 and TRBJ2-5, with 13 bases that match TRBD2. This CDR3 has 16 amino acids. Germline CDR1 reads SGHRS; CDR2 reads YFSETQ. The trim removed 4 bases at V and 4 bases at J, leaving 7 bases unmatched. Written as DNA, the CDR3 is TGCGCCAGCAGCCTTGGGACTAGCGGGGCCCCAGAGACCCAGTACTTC. Translating gives CASSLGTSGAPETQYF.

This chain links TRBV2 with TRBJ1-2, with D unresolved. The germline CDR1 and CDR2 sequences are SNHLY and FYNNEI. V gave up 6 bases and J gave up 11 bases, with 16 bases separating them. The CDR3 loop spans 12 amino acids. In nucleotides, the CDR3 is TGTGCCAGCAGGGGTTATTCGGAGCGGTACACCTTC. As protein: CASRGYSERYTF.

CDR3 nucleotide sequence: TGTGCCAGCGGGGCTCGGGTGGGTAGGGGCTACACCTTC. Protein: CASGARVGRGYTF. V and J are TRBV6-5 and TRBJ1-2; maybe TRBD1 (5 bases). V gave up 8 bases and J gave up 8 bases, with 18 bases separating them. This CDR3 comprises 13 residues. CDR1 is MNHEY, CDR2 SVGAGI, per germline.

Worth noting for this clone: Other DNA sequences in this sample translate to the same CDR3. This chain joins TRBV28 and TRBJ1-3; 9 bases agree with TRBD1. Germline V lookup: CDR1 MDHEN, CDR2 SYDVKM. The V gene end was trimmed by 3 bases and the J gene end by 3 bases; junction bases not matched to a gene: 6. This CDR3 spans 16 amino acids. CDR3 sequence reads: CASSFGDRVVGNTIYF. The CDR3 bases are TGTGCCAGCAGTTTCGGGGACAGGGTTGTTGGAAACACCATATATTTT.

This clone has a single count. J is TRBJ2-7 and V is TRBV7-2; weak D call: TRBD2 (5 bases). CDR1 and CDR2 from the germline V gene are SGHTA and FQGNSA. The CDR3 is 15 amino acids. The V end was cut by 8 bases, the J end by 0 bases, with 17 bases between. Here the CDR3 DNA reads TGTGCCAGCTCCTTTGGCGGGCTACCCTCCTACGAGCAGTACTTC. Translated, it gives CASSFGGLPSYEQYF.

Here the CDR3 DNA reads TGTGCCAGCAGTGCCGCGAACTACAATGAGCAGTTCTTC. This codes for CASSAANYNEQFF. This chain links TRBV2 with TRBJ2-1; D unclear. This CDR3 is built from 13 residues. Trimming took 4 bases from V and 3 from J, leaving 7 bases between them. Germline CDR1 and CDR2: SNHLY and FYNNEI.

In this sample, this clone turned up many times. V is TRBV4-1 and J is TRBJ2-1; possible D gene TRBD2, 7 bases. The CDR3 contains 17 residues. The V gene lost 4 bases and the J gene lost 7 bases, with 23 bases spanning the gap. The V gene's germline CDR1 is MGHRA and CDR2 YSYEKL. CDR3 nucleotides: TGCGCCAGCAGCCGAGGGGGGGTTGCTATTTTGGGGAATGAGCAGTTCTTC. This codes for CASSRGGVAILGNEQFF.